The 28 T cell receptor beta chains in this list originate from one sample, sequenced in a study of blood T cell repertoires in COVID-19. The repertoire was sequenced with immunoSEQ multiplex PCR; TCRdb's copy has only in-frame clones and lacks some. The sample contains 180,000 or so clones, just over 85% of which appear only once. The sample taken for sequencing was peripheral blood. The receptor source for this set is a man aged 55-75 years with acute or convalescent COVID-19.

This clone was picked up a small number of times. This chain uses TRBV18 with TRBJ2-3; 14 nucleotides line up with TRBD2. Trimming took 3 bases from V and 1 from J; bases not matched to a gene: 6. The CDR3 extends over 18 amino acids. Germline CDR1 KGHSH, CDR2 LQKENI. CDR3 protein: CASSPGLAGVSGTDTQYF. Written as DNA, the CDR3 is TGTGCCAGCTCACCGGGACTAGCGGGAGTATCGGGCACAGATACGCAGTATTTT.

The chain recombines TRBV3-1 (or the pseudogene TRBV3-2) with TRBJ1-1, with TRBD1 as a possible D gene (5 bases). Germline V gives CDR1 LGHDT, CDR2 YNNKEL (reference sequence). V shed 1 base and J shed 4 bases, with 19 bases lying between them. The CDR3 loop spans 17 amino acids. CDR3 loop: CASSQGTNRGWSTEAFF. The CDR3 coding sequence is TGTGCCAGCAGCCAAGGGACGAATAGGGGTTGGTCCACTGAAGCTTTCTTT.

The chain recombines TRBV7-9 with TRBJ2-7, with a weak D call TRBD1 (5 bases). The CDR3 runs to 15 residues. V was clipped by 4 bases and J by 3 bases, with 16 bases between them. Germline lookup yields CDR1 SEHNR and CDR2 FQNEAQ (reference sequence). The CDR3 DNA follows: TGTGCCAGCAGCTCGATGCAGGGCACCCACTACGAGCAGTACTTC. It translates to CASSSMQGTHYEQYF.

The chain combines TRBV2 with TRBJ2-7, with no clear D. Trimming removed 4 bases from V and 0 bases from J, with 4 bases in between. The CDR3 sequence is 12 residues long. CDR1 SNHLY and CDR2 FYNNEI come from the germline V gene. CDR3 coding DNA: TGTGCCAGCAGTGCCTCCTCCTACGAGCAGTACTTC. It specifies CASSASSYEQYF. The full variable domain, completed using reference TRBV2 and TRBJ2-7, is EPEVTQTPSHQVTQMGQEVILRCVPISNHLYFYWYRQILGQKVEFLVSFYNNEISEKSEIFDDQFSVERPDGSNFTLKIRSTKLEDSAMYFCASSASSYEQYFGPGTRLTVT.

This sequence joins TRBV5-4 and TRBJ2-2, with TRBD1 identical over 7 bases. V shed 2 bases, J shed 4 bases, and the junction held 2 bases outside the gene matches. The germline V gene has CDR1 SGHNT and CDR2 YYREEE (reference sequence). The CDR3 spans 14 residues. CDR3 in DNA: TGTGCCAGCAGCTTAGGGGGCCTCACCGGGGAGCTGTTTTTT. This codes for CASSLGGLTGELFF.

This chain joins TRBV2 and TRBJ2-1; 11 bases agree with TRBD2. Germline V lookup: CDR1 SNHLY, CDR2 FYNNEI. Germline trimming cut 6 bases from V and 8 bases from J; bases unmatched to any gene: 9. The CDR3 is 15 amino acids. The CDR3 nucleotides read TGTGCCAGCAGGGATACTAGCGGGAGTCGGGATGAGCAGTTCTTC. Its translation: CASRDTSGSRDEQFF.

The chain is built from TRBV7-8 and TRBJ1-5; weak D call: TRBD1 (6 bases). The CDR3 consists of 14 residues. V gave up 5 bases and J gave up 5 bases, with 13 bases separating them. Germline V gene data show CDR1 as SGHVS and CDR2 as FQNEAQ. The CDR3 sequence: CASSPGQGYQPQHF. The CDR3 DNA is TGTGCCAGCAGCCCAGGCCAGGGGTATCAGCCCCAGCATTTT.

This sequence joins TRBV14 and TRBJ2-1; the match to TRBD2 covers 9 bases. The junction had 6 bases not matched to a gene; V was cut back by 3 bases and J by 0 bases. The CDR3 contains 17 residues. CDR1 SGHDN and CDR2 FVKESK come from the germline V gene. DNA of the CDR3: TGTGCCAGCAGCCAGATGACTAGCGGTTACTCCTACAATGAGCAGTTCTTC. Amino acid sequence: CASSQMTSGYSYNEQFF.

The rearrangement joins TRBV10-3 to TRBJ2-7, with 11 bases identical to TRBD2. V shed 4 bases, J shed 6 bases, and the junction held 5 bases outside the gene matches. CDR1 is ENHRY and CDR2 is SYGVKD in the germline V gene. The CDR3 is 14 residues long. CDR3 in amino acids: CAISGGTSGIEQYF. The CDR3 nucleotides read TGTGCCATCAGTGGGGGGACTAGCGGCATCGAGCAGTACTTC.

The rearrangement joins TRBV19 to TRBJ1-4, with TRBD1 matching 10 bases. CDR1 and CDR2 (germline): LNHDA, SQIVND (reference sequence). This CDR3 contains 15 residues. With 4 bases clipped from V and 7 bases from J, the junction kept 6 bases outside the gene matches. CDR3 in amino acids: CASSTRTGGGEKLFF. CDR3 sequence (DNA): TGTGCCAGTAGTACCCGGACAGGGGGAGGTGAAAAACTGTTTTTT.

The chain employs TRBV5-8 and TRBJ2-2, with 9 bases that match TRBD2. V was clipped by 4 bases and J by 6 bases; unmatched bases: 13. The CDR3 has 17 residues. Germline lookup yields CDR1 SGHTS and CDR2 YDEGEE. In DNA, the CDR3 is TGTGCCAGCAGCCCGCCGGGGGGCGGGAGGGCCGCCGGGGAGCTGTTTTTT. Protein sequence: CASSPPGGGRAAGELFF.

This clone has more than one count but fewer than ten. The chain links TRBV6-5 to TRBJ2-7; possibly TRBD1 for D (6 bases). Trimming cost V 2 bases and J 5 bases, with 19 bases left between them. Germline V lookup: CDR1 MNHEY, CDR2 SVGAGI. CDR3 length equals 16 residues. The CDR3 here is CASSYLPQQGVNEQYF. The CDR3 nucleotides read TGTGCCAGCAGTTACCTCCCCCAACAGGGCGTCAACGAGCAGTACTTC.

V and J are TRBV28 and TRBJ1-2; D ambiguous. This CDR3 spans 14 amino acids. Germline V gene lookup returns CDR1 MDHEN and CDR2 SYDVKM. Deletions cut 6 bases from V and 0 bases from J, with 11 bases between. Here the CDR3 DNA reads TGTGCCAGCAGCCCCTGGCTGACTAACTATGGCTACACCTTC. The encoded protein is CASSPWLTNYGYTF.

This sequence joins TRBV9 and TRBJ1-1; D not certain. Germline V gene lookup returns CDR1 SGDLS and CDR2 YYNGEE. Between the trimmed V and J ends, which lost 6 bases and 0 bases, there was a span of 12 bases. This CDR3 comprises 14 residues. The CDR3 nucleotides are TGTGCCAGCAATCTCCGCGGCGTGAACACTGAAGCTTTCTTT. Its translation is CASNLRGVNTEAFF.

DNA for the CDR3: TGTGCCACCAGTGACAGTACTCAGCCCCAGCATTTT. Translation gives CATSDSTQPQHF. The J gene is TRBJ1-5, the V gene TRBV24-1; D gene unclear. Germline CDR1 is KGHDR and CDR2 is SFDVKD. The V and J ends lost 4 bases and 6 bases respectively, with 6 bases between them. There are 12 residues in the CDR3.

This clone was seen only a few times. The V and J genes are TRBV7-9 and TRBJ2-3; TRBD2 is a possible D gene (5 bases). Germline V gene lookup returns CDR1 SEHNR and CDR2 FQNEAQ (reference sequence). The CDR3 totals 14 residues. Trimming removed 1 base from V and 2 bases from J, with 7 bases in between. CDR3 region: CASSLGLATDTQYF. CDR3 bases: TGTGCCAGCAGCTTAGGGCTAGCCACAGATACGCAGTATTTT.

The DNA of the CDR3 is TGTGCCAGCAAGGGGAGGGATGACTATGGCTACACCTTC. This sequence encodes CASKGRDDYGYTF. This chain uses TRBV27 with TRBJ1-2; D may be TRBD1 (5 bases). The V gene's germline CDR1 is MNHEY and CDR2 SMNVEV (reference sequence). The CDR3 sequence is 13 residues long. V was clipped by 7 bases and J by 3 bases, with 12 bases between them.

This chain links TRBV30 with TRBJ2-1; the D gene is possibly TRBD2 (6 bases). Trimming shortened V by 3 bases and J by 5 bases, and 14 bases separated the two germline ends. This CDR3 is built from 14 residues. CDR1 and CDR2 (germline): GTSNPN, SVGIG (reference sequence). The CDR3: CAWRGQGGDNEQFF. CDR3 coding DNA: TGTGCCTGGAGAGGGCAGGGAGGTGACAATGAGCAGTTCTTC.

The V and J genes are TRBV13 and TRBJ2-7; possibly TRBD1 for D (5 bases). This CDR3 is 14 amino acids long. In germline, CDR1 is PRHDT, CDR2 FYEKMQ (reference sequence). Trimming took 5 bases from V and 2 from J, leaving 13 bases between them. For the CDR3, the DNA is TGTGCCAGCAGCGTTCAGGGTCCTACCTACGAGCAGTACTTC. As protein: CASSVQGPTYEQYF.

The rearrangement joins TRBV7-2 to TRBJ2-3; 7 bases align to TRBD2. Trimming at V came to 5 bases and at J to 6 bases, leaving 8 bases not matched to a gene. The CDR3 sequence is 14 residues long. The germline CDR1 and CDR2 sequences are SGHTA and FQGNSA. CDR3 protein: CASSNRDYGDTQYF. CDR3 DNA sequence: TGTGCCAGCAGCAACCGGGACTATGGGGATACGCAGTATTTT.

The chain uses TRBV14 and TRBJ2-7, with a possible D match to TRBD2 (5 bases). Looked up from germline, CDR1 is SGHDN and CDR2 is FVKESK. V gave up 4 bases and J gave up 5 bases, with 15 bases separating them. The CDR3 spans 14 residues. The CDR3 protein is CASSRTLSGNEQYF. In nucleotides, the CDR3 is TGTGCCAGCAGCCGAACTCTATCGGGGAACGAGCAGTACTTC.

The chain has TRBV7-3 and TRBJ2-2, with TRBD2 as a possible D gene (6 bases). Germline V gene lookup returns CDR1 SGHTA and CDR2 FQGTGA. V gave up 3 bases and J gave up 6 bases, with 8 bases separating them. This CDR3 contains 13 residues. CDR3 protein: CASSFSGAGELFF. The CDR3 DNA reads as TGTGCCAGCAGCTTCTCGGGGGCCGGGGAGCTGTTTTTT.

On this clone itself: In the same sample, other DNA sequences code for this CDR3. In nucleotides, the CDR3 is TGTGCCAGCTCACCGGGACTAGCGGGAGACAATGAGCAGTTCTTC. It is translated as CASSPGLAGDNEQFF. The chain uses TRBV18 and TRBJ2-1, with 14 bases fitting TRBD2. This CDR3 has 15 amino acids. V lost 3 bases to trimming and J lost 5 bases; unmatched junction nucleotides: 0. The germline gives CDR1 KGHSH, CDR2 LQKENI.

The sample holds one count of this clone. V and J are TRBV2 and TRBJ2-7; 7 bases map to TRBD1. The CDR3 length is 19 residues. Unmatched junction bases numbered 20, after V lost 4 bases and J lost 2 bases. Germline V gene data show CDR1 as SNHLY and CDR2 as FYNNEI. The CDR3 DNA reads TGTGCCAGCAGTGGGGGTTATGAGACAGGGCTACCGGACCCCTACGAGCAGTACTTC. It is translated as CASSGGYETGLPDPYEQYF.

This clone was counted only a few times. The V call is TRBV10-3, the J call TRBJ2-7; D ambiguous. The CDR3 is 14 amino acids. Germline-derived CDR1 and CDR2 are ENHRY and SYGVKD. V was pared by 0 bases and J by 1 base, with 7 bases between. The CDR3 reads CAISESRNSYEQYF. DNA of the CDR3: TGTGCCATCAGTGAGTCGAGGAATTCCTACGAGCAGTACTTC.

For the CDR3, the DNA is TGTGCCAGCAGTACCTTGGGGCGGGAGGCCTACGAGCAGTACTTC. Amino acids: CASSTLGREAYEQYF. J is TRBJ2-7 and V is TRBV28; 8 bases agree with TRBD2. Trimming cost V 5 bases and J 2 bases; bases outside gene matches: 8. This CDR3 has 15 residues. Germline V gene data show CDR1 as MDHEN and CDR2 as SYDVKM.

The chain has TRBV28 and TRBJ1-5; 11 bases agree with TRBD1. V shed 3 bases and J 4 bases; nucleotides not matched to a gene: 11. CDR1 is MDHEN, CDR2 SYDVKM, per germline. This CDR3 region has 18 residues. The CDR3 nucleotides read TGTGCCAGCAGTTTCCAGTTGGGGACAGGGGGAACAAATCAGCCCCAGCATTTT. Its translation is CASSFQLGTGGTNQPQHF.

The genes are TRBV5-4 and TRBJ2-7; 7 bases are a match to TRBD2. This CDR3 comprises 16 residues. The germline V gene encodes CDR1 SGHNT and CDR2 YYREEE (reference sequence). Losses at the gene ends were 0 bases for V and 0 bases for J; bases not matched to a gene: 6. The CDR3 DNA reads TGTGCCAGCAGCTTGGGTATGGGCGGGGGCTCCTACGAGCAGTACTTC. It codes for CASSLGMGGGSYEQYF.